This TCR beta chain was obtained from a study of OX40 agonist ivuxolimab in advanced cancers. This CDR3 region has 14 residues. Sequenced by immunoSEQ multiplex PCR; TCRdb stores in-frame clones only, minus some. This sample has under 60,000 clones, with roughly 80% found just once. The sequence was obtained from an adult with an advanced solid tumor such as melanoma, head and neck, liver or kidney cancer. Sequencing used CD4+ or CD8+ T cells sorted from blood, obtained in a trial of the OX40 agonist ivuxolimab. The genes are TRBV12-1 and TRBJ2-4. TRBV12-1 is a pseudogene locus. Here the CDR3 DNA reads TGTGCCAGCAGCTCCGCCCTAGCCAAAAACATTCAGTACTTC. Protein: CASSSALAKNIQYF.